This T cell receptor beta chain was captured by sequencing in a study of tumor-infiltrating lymphocytes in primary liver carcinoma. Background on the study: Staged T1-T3 N0M0, the tumors had sizes that ranged from roughly 4.2 to 11 cm across.

Priming with a constant-region primer yielded TCR beta cDNA from around 540 ng total RNA. TCR beta libraries came from three nested multiplex PCR rounds using slightly modified ARM-PCR. TCRdb re-called the multiplex PCR reads with MiXCR, one entry per CDR3 protein. The data contain just under 95,000 distinct CDR3 sequences, just over 65% of them singletons. Between about 17 and 34 mg of unsorted bulk tissue served as the source from which RNA and DNA were co-extracted. Sequencing used tumor-adjacent normal liver tissue. The TCR comes from a man aged 40-55 years with primary liver carcinoma and hepatitis B virus infection.

Here the CDR3 DNA reads TGTGCCAGCAGTCCCTCGACTAGCGGGATTAGGTCCCAGTACTTC. Its translation: CASSPSTSGIRSQYF. The chain has TRBV28 and TRBJ2-5; the match to TRBD2 covers 11 bases. The J segment lost 9 bases and the V segment lost 5 bases, leaving 11 bases of the junction unmatched. This CDR3 is 15 amino acids long. Germline values: CDR1 MDHEN, CDR2 SYDVKM.